This T cell receptor (beta chain) was identified during a study of T cell responses to AZD1222 COVID-19 vaccine. General observations from the study: Clonal diversity was possibly underestimated, and white British individuals and females predominated among donors.

The V gene lost 4 bases and the J gene lost 7 bases, with 15 bases spanning the gap. This CDR3 has 14 residues. Germline-derived CDR1 and CDR2 are SGHRS and YFSETQ. Details on this clone: Its cognate antigen is unknown.

Method: immunoSEQ multiplex PCR; TCRdb's copy keeps in-frame clones and lacks some. The table lists 120,000 or so clones, over 80% of them singletons, with about 5% in the top ten. The input for sequencing was peripheral blood, taken on day 0 of AZD1222 vaccination. The sequence was obtained from an adult in good health. This chain joins TRBV5-1 and TRBJ1-5, with a tentative D call TRBD1 (6 bases). The CDR3 region has the DNA TGCGCCAGCAGCACCGGACAGCCGGGGCAGCCCCAGCATTTT. Translation: CASSTGQPGQPQHF.